This T cell receptor (beta chain) derives from a study of beta chain features in type 1 diabetes. Across the study: The number of sorted cells examined across all samples was approximately 100 million. Points from the study as a whole: There were fewer insertions and more deletions at the VDJ junctions of type 1 diabetes patients.

The study reverse transcribed the entire isolated RNA, so it sequenced expressed TCRB transcripts. Naive, central memory and regulatory T cell samples averaged roughly 4 million reads. Here immunoSEQ multiplex PCR was the method, and the copy in TCRdb shows in-frame clones only, minus some. This table holds just under 150,000 clones, less than 11% found once. This clone occurred a few times. What it recognizes is unknown. The specimen sequenced was naive CD4+ T cells from blood. The clonotype comes from a man aged 18 to 30 in good health.

CDR3 DNA: TGTGCCAGCAGCCGACAAGTGGGGGCGGAACAGCCCCAGCATTTT. As protein: CASSRQVGAEQPQHF. This rearrangement joins TRBV7-2 to TRBJ1-5; D is perhaps TRBD1 (6 bases). The V end lost 5 bases, the J end lost 7 bases, and 18 bases lay between the germline ends. The CDR3 extends over 15 amino acids. Germline V lookup: CDR1 SGHTA, CDR2 FQGNSA.